A single sample is the source of the 16 T cell receptor beta chains below, sequenced in a study of blood T cell repertoires in COVID-19. Here immunoSEQ multiplex PCR was the method, and the copy in TCRdb shows in-frame clones only, minus some. In the table there are approximately 210,000 clones, about nine tenths of which are singletons. What was sequenced was peripheral blood. Receptors were obtained from a middle-aged woman with acute or convalescent COVID-19.

The chain uses TRBV10-3 and TRBJ1-1; no clear D gene. The CDR3 length is 15 residues. Deletions cut 3 bases from V and 6 bases from J, with 17 bases between. Per the germline V gene, CDR1 is ENHRY and CDR2 is SYGVKD. The CDR3 DNA sequence: TGTGCCATCAGTGAACCGTGGGGAGAGTTCGCTGAAGCTTTCTTT. Amino acid sequence: CAISEPWGEFAEAFF.

The rearrangement joins TRBV24-1 to TRBJ1-2; D is possibly TRBD1 (5 bases). CDR3 length: 15 amino acids. The V end was cut by 2 bases, the J end by 3 bases, with 12 bases between. Germline CDR1 reads KGHDR; CDR2 reads SFDVKD. The CDR3 region is CATSDSQGTDYGYTF. The CDR3 bases are TGTGCCACCAGTGATTCGCAGGGAACGGACTATGGCTACACCTTC.

This chain joins TRBV6-1 and TRBJ1-4, with D tentatively TRBD1 (6 bases). V lost 4 bases and J 5 bases, leaving 17 bases between the germline ends. CDR1 and CDR2 (germline): MNHNS, SASEGT. The CDR3 extends over 16 amino acids. For the CDR3, the DNA is TGTGCCAGCAGTGCCACCCCCGGGACACTAAATGAAAAACTGTTTTTT. This sequence encodes CASSATPGTLNEKLFF.

This clone is a singleton in its sample. This rearrangement joins TRBV27 to TRBJ1-2, with D maybe TRBD1 (5 bases). The V end was cut by 1 base, the J end by 4 bases, with 13 bases between. Germline lookup yields CDR1 MNHEY and CDR2 SMNVEV (reference sequence). The CDR3 loop spans 15 amino acids. CDR3 in amino acids: CASSLFGGDRYGYTF. Here the CDR3 DNA reads TGTGCCAGCAGTTTATTCGGGGGAGATCGCTATGGCTACACCTTC.

The V and J genes are TRBV6-5 and TRBJ1-2; no clear D. The V end was cut by 10 bases, the J end by 8 bases, with 14 bases between. Looked up from germline, CDR1 is MNHEY and CDR2 is SVGAGI. This CDR3 has 11 amino acids. The CDR3 DNA follows: TGTGCCACCGGGGTAGGGTTGGGCTACACCTTC. It is translated as CATGVGLGYTF.

J is TRBJ1-1 and V is TRBV2, with 8 bases lining up with TRBD1. Germline trimming cut 6 bases from V and 4 bases from J; bases unmatched to any gene: 16. In germline, CDR1 is SNHLY, CDR2 FYNNEI. CDR3 length: 17 amino acids. Here the CDR3 reads CASSGTGPTEGGTEAFF. For the CDR3, the DNA is TGTGCCAGCAGCGGGACAGGCCCCACGGAAGGCGGCACTGAAGCTTTCTTT.

The chain employs TRBV7-2 and TRBJ2-1; TRBD2 matches 10 bases. Germline V lookup: CDR1 SGHTA, CDR2 FQGNSA. Trimming removed 5 bases from V and 10 bases from J; junction bases left unmatched: 14. The CDR3 has 16 residues. CDR3 region: CASSALSGGSGAEQFF. The CDR3 region has the DNA TGTGCCAGCAGCGCCCTTAGCGGGGGGTCCGGGGCGGAGCAGTTCTTC.

The CDR3 protein is CASSKGPGNTEAFF. The CDR3 region has the DNA TGTGCCAGCAGCAAAGGGCCGGGTAACACTGAAGCTTTCTTT. The chain joins TRBV21-1 to TRBJ1-1. TRBV21-1 is given as a pseudogene. The CDR3 totals 14 residues.

The chain has TRBV24-1 and TRBJ1-2; no definite D call. Trimming cost V 5 bases and J 4 bases, with 10 bases left between them. The CDR3 is made up of 13 amino acids. From germline, CDR1 is KGHDR and CDR2 SFDVKD. The CDR3 is CATSAAGGYGYTF. DNA for the CDR3: TGTGCCACCAGTGCCGCGGGTGGCTATGGCTACACCTTC.

This chain uses TRBV9 with TRBJ1-4; no reliable D call. The V and J ends lost 2 bases and 8 bases respectively, with 10 bases between them. CDR1 is SGDLS and CDR2 is YYNGEE in the germline V gene. This CDR3 is built from 13 residues. Here the CDR3 reads CASSVGLGEKLFF. For the CDR3, the DNA is TGTGCCAGCAGCGTTGGACTGGGCGAAAAACTGTTTTTT. The variable domain in full, completed from reference TRBV9 and TRBJ1-4, reads DSGVTQTPKHLITATGQRVTLRCSPRSGDLSVYWYQQSLDQGLQFLIQYYNGEERAKGNILERFSAQQFPDLHSELNLSSLELGDSALYFCASSVGLGEKLFFGSGTQLSVL.

V usage is TRBV6-2 or TRBV6-3 and J usage is TRBJ1-5, with 12 bases lining up with TRBD1. V was clipped by 5 bases and J by 3 bases; unmatched bases: 8. The CDR3 spans 17 residues. Germline V lookup: CDR1 MNHEY, CDR2 SVGEGT. In DNA, the CDR3 is TGTGCCAGCAGTAACCGGGACAGGGGGCCGGCCAATCAGCCCCAGCATTTT. This encodes CASSNRDRGPANQPQHF.

The chain recombines TRBV11-2 with TRBJ2-5; D remains ambiguous. Per germline, CDR1 SGHAT and CDR2 FQNNGV. V lost 1 base and J lost 5, with 8 bases in between. This CDR3 has 13 amino acids. DNA of the CDR3: TGTGCCAGCAGCTTAGGCAGTACGGAGACCCAGTACTTC. Protein sequence: CASSLGSTETQYF.

The V and J genes are TRBV9 and TRBJ1-2; possible D gene TRBD1, 5 bases. The length of the CDR3 is 14 residues. Trimming shortened V by 4 bases and J by 2 bases, and 12 bases separated the two germline ends. Germline-derived CDR1 and CDR2 are SGDLS and YYNGEE. CDR3 sequence (DNA): TGTGCCAGCAGCACCGACAGCCTAAACTATGGCTACACCTTC. This sequence encodes CASSTDSLNYGYTF.

The chain combines TRBV3-1 (or the pseudogene TRBV3-2) with TRBJ2-4; D remains unclear. V dropped 0 bases and J dropped 1 base, with 7 bases sitting between them. The V gene's germline CDR1 is LGHDT and CDR2 YNNKEL (reference sequence). The CDR3 covers 15 residues. This CDR3 is CASSQDDGAKNIQYF. CDR3 bases: TGTGCCAGCAGCCAAGATGACGGGGCCAAAAACATTCAGTACTTC.

This clone has just a few counts. The chain uses TRBV6-2 or TRBV6-3 and TRBJ2-5; D possibly corresponds to TRBD2 (5 bases). This CDR3 has 14 amino acids. V was cut by 6 bases and J by 3 bases, with 14 bases left in between. The germline CDR1 and CDR2 sequences are MNHEY and SVGEGT. The CDR3 is CASSRGLREETQYF. CDR3 nucleotide sequence: TGTGCCAGCAGCCGCGGACTGAGGGAAGAGACCCAGTACTTC.

CDR3 sequence (DNA): TGTGCCAGCCGGGGACAGGGCAGGGAGACGCAGTATTTT. Its translation: CASRGQGRETQYF. The genes are TRBV27 and TRBJ2-3; 9 bases map to TRBD1. V was clipped by 8 bases and J by 9 bases; unmatched bases: 9. This CDR3 spans 13 amino acids. CDR1 MNHEY and CDR2 SMNVEV come from the germline V gene (reference sequence).